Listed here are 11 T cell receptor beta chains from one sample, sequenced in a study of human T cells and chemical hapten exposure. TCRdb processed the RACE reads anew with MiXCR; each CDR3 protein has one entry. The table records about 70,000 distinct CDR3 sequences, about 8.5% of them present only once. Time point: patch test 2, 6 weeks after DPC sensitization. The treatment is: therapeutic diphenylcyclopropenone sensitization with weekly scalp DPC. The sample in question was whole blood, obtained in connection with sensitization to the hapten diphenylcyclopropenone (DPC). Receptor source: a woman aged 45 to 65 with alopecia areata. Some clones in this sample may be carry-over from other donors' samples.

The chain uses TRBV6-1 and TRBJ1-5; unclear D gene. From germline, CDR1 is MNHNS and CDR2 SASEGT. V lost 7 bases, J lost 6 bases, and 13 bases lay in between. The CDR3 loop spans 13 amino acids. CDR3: CASTGARPQPQHF. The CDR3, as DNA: TGTGCCAGCACCGGAGCGCGACCTCAGCCCCAGCATTTT.

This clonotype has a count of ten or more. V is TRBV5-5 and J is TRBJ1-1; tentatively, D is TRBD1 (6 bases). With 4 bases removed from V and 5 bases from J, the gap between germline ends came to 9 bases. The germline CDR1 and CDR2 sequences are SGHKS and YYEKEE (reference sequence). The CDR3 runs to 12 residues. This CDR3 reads CASSPGQTEAFF. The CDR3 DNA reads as TGTGCCAGCAGCCCCGGACAGACTGAAGCTTTCTTT.

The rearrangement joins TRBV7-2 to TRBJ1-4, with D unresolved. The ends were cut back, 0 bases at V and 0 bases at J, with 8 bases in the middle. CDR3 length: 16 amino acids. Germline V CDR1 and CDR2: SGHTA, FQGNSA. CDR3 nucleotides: TGTGCCAGCAGCTTAGCTCCGACCGCAACTAATGAAAAACTGTTTTTT. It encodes CASSLAPTATNEKLFF.

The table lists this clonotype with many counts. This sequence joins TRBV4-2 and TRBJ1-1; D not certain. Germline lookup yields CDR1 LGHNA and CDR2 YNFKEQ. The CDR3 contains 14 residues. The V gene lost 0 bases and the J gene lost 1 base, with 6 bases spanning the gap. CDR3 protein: CASSQDGQNTEAFF. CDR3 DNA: TGTGCCAGCAGCCAAGATGGGCAGAACACTGAAGCTTTCTTT.

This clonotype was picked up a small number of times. CDR3 in DNA: TGTGCCAGCAGCTTATCGGGGAGGGCTGAAGCTTTCTTT. Its protein product is CASSLSGRAEAFF. The chain is built from TRBV13 and TRBJ1-1, with D uncertain. V was shortened by 2 bases and J by 6 bases, with 10 bases between the two germline ends. The CDR3 length is 13 residues. Germline V gene lookup returns CDR1 PRHDT and CDR2 FYEKMQ (reference sequence).

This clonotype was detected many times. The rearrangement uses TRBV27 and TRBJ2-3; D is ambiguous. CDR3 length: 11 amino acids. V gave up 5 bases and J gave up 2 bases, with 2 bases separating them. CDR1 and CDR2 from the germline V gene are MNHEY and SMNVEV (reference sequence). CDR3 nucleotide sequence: TGTGCCAGCAGTCCCACAGATACGCAGTATTTT. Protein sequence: CASSPTDTQYF.

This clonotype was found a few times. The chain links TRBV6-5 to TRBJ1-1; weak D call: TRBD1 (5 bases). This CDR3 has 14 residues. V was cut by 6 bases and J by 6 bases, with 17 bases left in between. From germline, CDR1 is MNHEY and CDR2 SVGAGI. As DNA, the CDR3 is TGTGCCAGCAGCTTGGATCCGGGGCATCCTGAAGCTTTCTTT. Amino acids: CASSLDPGHPEAFF.

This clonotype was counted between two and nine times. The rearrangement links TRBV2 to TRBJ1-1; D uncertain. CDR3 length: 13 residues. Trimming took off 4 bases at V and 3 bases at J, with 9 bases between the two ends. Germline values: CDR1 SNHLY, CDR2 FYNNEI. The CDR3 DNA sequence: TGTGCCAGCAGTGGTGTCGGGGACACTGAAGCTTTCTTT. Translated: CASSGVGDTEAFF.

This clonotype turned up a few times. In DNA, the CDR3 is TGTGCCACCACCTACCGGGACTTCATCTCCTACGAGCAGTACTTC. It codes for CATTYRDFISYEQYF. This chain links TRBV6-2 or TRBV6-3 with TRBJ2-7, with D perhaps matching TRBD2 (6 bases). The CDR3 covers 15 residues. Germline loops: CDR1 MNHEY, CDR2 SVGEGT. The V gene lost 10 bases and the J gene lost 0 bases, with 19 bases spanning the gap.

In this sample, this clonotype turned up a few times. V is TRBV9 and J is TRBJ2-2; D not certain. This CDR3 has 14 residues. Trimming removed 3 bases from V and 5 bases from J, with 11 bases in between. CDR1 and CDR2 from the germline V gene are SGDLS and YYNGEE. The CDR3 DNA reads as TGTGCCAGCAGCGAGGGCAGGCGGACCGGGGAGCTGTTTTTT. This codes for CASSEGRRTGELFF.

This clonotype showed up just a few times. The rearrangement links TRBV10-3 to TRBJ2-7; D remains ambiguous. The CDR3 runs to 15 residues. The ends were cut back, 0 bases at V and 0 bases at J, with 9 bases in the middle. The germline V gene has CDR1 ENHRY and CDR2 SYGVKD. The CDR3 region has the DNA TGTGCCATCAGTGAGTCGATGGCCAGCTCCTACGAGCAGTACTTC. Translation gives CAISESMASSYEQYF.